This T cell receptor beta chain was observed in a study of blood T cell repertoires in COVID-19. Background on the study: Acute-phase and convalescent COVID-19 samples originated in the United States, Italy and Spain. T cells, B-cell-depleted T cells, or PBMCs supplied cDNA or gDNA.

The CDR3 loop spans 15 amino acids. CDR1 and CDR2 from the germline V gene are MNHNS and SASEGT. The ends were cut back, 0 bases at V and 2 bases at J, with 10 bases in the middle. Method: immunoSEQ multiplex PCR; TCRdb's copy keeps in-frame clones and lacks some. This sample has fewer than 200,000 clones, with approximately 86% found just once. The sample was peripheral blood. This chain uses TRBV6-1 with TRBJ2-5; the D is unclear. The sequence came from a woman aged 80 or older with COVID-19, enrolled during active disease. Written as DNA, the CDR3 is TGTGCCAGCAGTGAAGCGGGCAGCCTGCAAGAGACCCAGTACTTC. This codes for CASSEAGSLQETQYF.